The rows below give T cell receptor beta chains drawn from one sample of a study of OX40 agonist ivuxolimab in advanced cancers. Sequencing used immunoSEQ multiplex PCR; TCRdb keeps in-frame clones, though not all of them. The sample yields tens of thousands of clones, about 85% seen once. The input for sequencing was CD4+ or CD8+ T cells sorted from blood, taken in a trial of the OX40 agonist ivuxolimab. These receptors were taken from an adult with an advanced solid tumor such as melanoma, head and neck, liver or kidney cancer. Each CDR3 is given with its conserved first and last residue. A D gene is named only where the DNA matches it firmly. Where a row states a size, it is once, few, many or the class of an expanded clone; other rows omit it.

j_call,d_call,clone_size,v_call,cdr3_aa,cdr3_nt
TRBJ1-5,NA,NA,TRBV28,CASTSRALVQPQHF,TGTGCCAGCACGTCGAGGGCGTTAGTGCAGCCCCAGCATTTT
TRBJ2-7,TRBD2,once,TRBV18,CASSPTSGEQQYF,TGTGCCAGCTCACCAACTAGCGGAGAACAGCAGTACTTC
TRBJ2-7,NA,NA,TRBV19,CASSIEVGGTANRPGYEQYF,TGTGCCAGTAGTATAGAGGTTGGCGGGACAGCGAACAGGCCCGGGTACGAGCAGTACTTC
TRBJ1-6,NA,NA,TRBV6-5,CASRVGGAPNSPLHF,TGTGCCAGCAGGGTTGGGGGGGCCCCTAATTCACCCCTCCACTTT
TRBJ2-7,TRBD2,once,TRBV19,CASSVSSGSPYEQYF,TGTGCCAGTAGTGTCTCTAGCGGGAGTCCCTACGAGCAGTACTTC
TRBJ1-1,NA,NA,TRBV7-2,CASSLGGDEAFF,TGTGCCAGCAGCTTAGGGGGCGATGAAGCTTTCTTT
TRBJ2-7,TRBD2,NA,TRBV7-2,CASSSTSGAISYEQYF,TGTGCCAGCAGCTCGACTAGCGGGGCCATCTCCTACGAGCAGTACTTC
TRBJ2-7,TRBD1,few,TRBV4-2,CASSGRSRTGGGEEQYF,TGTGCCAGCAGCGGACGGAGTAGGACAGGGGGCGGTGAAGAGCAGTACTTC
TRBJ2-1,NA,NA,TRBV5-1,CASRSGPRNNEQFF,TGCGCCAGCCGCTCCGGTCCTAGAAACAATGAGCAGTTCTTC
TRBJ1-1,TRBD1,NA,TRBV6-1,CASSSTGGYTEAFF,TGTGCCAGCAGCTCAACAGGGGGCTACACTGAAGCTTTCTTT
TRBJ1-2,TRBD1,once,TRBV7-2,CASSAGQDYGYTF,TGTGCCAGCAGCGCGGGACAGGACTATGGCTACACCTTC
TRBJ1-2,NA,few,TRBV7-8,CASSLGGQGLGGYTF,TGTGCCAGCAGCTTAGGAGGTCAGGGGCTCGGTGGCTACACCTTC
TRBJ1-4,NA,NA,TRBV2,CASSENMVTNEKLFF,TGTGCCAGCAGTGAAAATATGGTAACTAATGAAAAACTGTTTTTT
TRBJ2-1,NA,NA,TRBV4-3,CASSQIGLAEQFF,TGCGCCAGCAGCCAGATAGGGCTAGCTGAGCAGTTCTTC
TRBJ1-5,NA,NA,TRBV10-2,CASSAGRNSNQPQHF,TGCGCCAGCAGCGCGGGACGGAATAGCAATCAGCCCCAGCATTTT
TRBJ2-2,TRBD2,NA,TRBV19,CASSTRLAANTGELFF,TGTGCCAGTAGTACACGACTAGCAGCTAACACCGGGGAGCTGTTTTTT
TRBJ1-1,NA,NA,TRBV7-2,CASSSPPGHGSF,TGTGCCAGCAGCTCCCCTCCCGGCCACGGGTCCTTT
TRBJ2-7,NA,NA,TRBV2,CAGTENRVGNEQYF,TGTGCCGGCACCGAAAACAGGGTTGGGAACGAGCAGTACTTC
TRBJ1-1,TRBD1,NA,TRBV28,CASSLPTGMNTEAFF,TGTGCCAGCAGTCTTCCGACAGGGATGAACACTGAAGCTTTCTTT
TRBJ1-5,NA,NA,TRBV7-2,CASSWQGAGTDQPQHF,TGTGCCAGCAGCTGGCAGGGAGCGGGGACGGATCAGCCCCAGCATTTT